Listed here are 21 T cell receptor beta chains from one sample, sequenced in a study of cytomegalovirus exposure and HLA in healthy donors. The PCR ran on 60 Vbeta and 13 Jbeta primers. TCRdb's table, derived via immunoSEQ multiplex PCR, lists solely in-frame clones and lacks some. The table includes approximately 190,000 clones, 75% to 90% detected once. Sequenced sample: PBMCs. All receptors come from a boy between 2 and 10 years old in good health and CMV-seronegative.

The J gene is TRBJ1-2, the V gene TRBV4-2; 7 bases are a match to TRBD1. The germline V gene encodes CDR1 LGHNA and CDR2 YNFKEQ. Trimming took 0 bases from V and 11 from J; bases not matched to a gene: 12. The CDR3 extends over 15 amino acids. The CDR3 here is CASSQDARGALRYTF. The CDR3, as DNA: TGTGCCAGCAGCCAAGACGCCAGGGGGGCTTTGAGGTACACCTTC.

J is TRBJ2-7 and V is TRBV27; 8 nucleotides line up with TRBD1. The germline gives CDR1 MNHEY, CDR2 SMNVEV (reference sequence). CDR3 length: 17 amino acids. With 2 bases clipped from V and 1 base from J, the junction kept 10 bases outside the gene matches. In nucleotides, the CDR3 is TGTGCCAGCAGTTTACGAATTCAGGGGGCGCGGTCCTACGAGCAGTACTTC. Translation gives CASSLRIQGARSYEQYF.

This sequence joins TRBV13 and TRBJ2-1, with 9 bases that match TRBD2. Trimming at V came to 2 bases and at J to 4 bases, leaving 15 bases not matched to a gene. The CDR3 extends over 19 amino acids. Germline V CDR1 and CDR2: PRHDT, FYEKMQ (reference sequence). CDR3 sequence (DNA): TGTGCCAGCAGCTTACTTTTTAGCGGGAGAGAATTTTCATACAATGAGCAGTTCTTC. Its translation: CASSLLFSGREFSYNEQFF.

This chain joins TRBV5-5 and TRBJ1-4, with a possible D match to TRBD1 (5 bases). V shed 4 bases and J shed 0 bases, with 10 bases lying between them. There are 15 residues in the CDR3. In germline, CDR1 is SGHKS, CDR2 YYEKEE (reference sequence). The chain's CDR3 is CASSPGGTTNEKLFF. Here the CDR3 DNA reads TGTGCCAGCAGCCCGGGGGGGACAACTAATGAAAAACTGTTTTTT. The full variable domain, its missing parts supplied by reference TRBV5-5 and TRBJ1-4, is DAGVTQSPTHLIKTRGQQVTLRCSPISGHKSVSWYQQVLGQGPQFIFQYYEKEERGRGNFPDRFSARQFPNYSSELNVNALLLGDSALYLCASSPGGTTNEKLFFGSGTQLSVL.

The genes are TRBV6-5 and TRBJ2-7; no clear D gene. Germline-derived CDR1 and CDR2 are MNHEY and SVGAGI. Between the trimmed V and J ends, which lost 6 bases and 7 bases, there was a span of 16 bases. The CDR3 has 13 amino acids. The CDR3 loop reads CASRESGSVEQYF. The CDR3 bases are TGTGCCAGCAGGGAATCCGGGTCGGTAGAGCAGTACTTC.

For the CDR3, the DNA is TGTGCCAGCAGCGCGAACATAGCGGGAGCGGTTTACGAGCAGTACTTC. Translated: CASSANIAGAVYEQYF. This chain connects TRBV9 to TRBJ2-7; TRBD2 agrees at 9 bases. Germline assignment: CDR1 SGDLS and CDR2 YYNGEE. The CDR3 is 16 amino acids. With V trimmed by 3 bases and J by 4 bases, 11 bases remained unmatched. Supplemented by reference TRBV9 and TRBJ2-7, the full variable domain reads DSGVTQTPKHLITATGQRVTLRCSPRSGDLSVYWYQQSLDQGLQFLIQYYNGEERAKGNILERFSAQQFPDLHSELNLSSLELGDSALYFCASSANIAGAVYEQYFGPGTRLTVT.

This rearrangement joins TRBV19 to TRBJ2-5; D is undetermined. The J call may be in error: the DNA end matches TRBJ2-7 better. CDR3 size: 13 residues. CDR1 is LNHDA and CDR2 is SQIVND in the germline V gene (reference sequence). CDR3 sequence: CASSEVHEYEQYF. The CDR3 DNA reads as TGTGCCAGTAGCGAGGTCCATGAGTACGAGCAGTACTTC.

This rearrangement joins TRBV1 to TRBJ2-5; TRBD2, the table's D call, was not compared with the DNA. TRBV1 is designated a pseudogene. This CDR3 is built from 15 residues. The CDR3 reads CTSSLIAGGSATQYF. The CDR3 DNA reads TGCACCAGCAGCCTCATAGCGGGGGGGTCGGCGACCCAGTACTTC.

V and J are TRBV7-6 and TRBJ2-1; TRBD2 matches at 7 bases. V was clipped by 1 base and J by 2 bases; unmatched bases: 11. Germline assignment: CDR1 SGHVS and CDR2 FNYEAQ. The CDR3 loop spans 18 amino acids. The CDR3 loop reads CASSLGPALAATYNEQFF. The CDR3 nucleotides read TGTGCCAGCAGCTTAGGCCCTGCGCTAGCGGCTACCTACAATGAGCAGTTCTTC.

The rearrangement links TRBV6-5 to TRBJ2-1; 11 bases fit TRBD2. Losses at the gene ends were 2 bases for V and 5 bases for J; bases not matched to a gene: 5. The length of the CDR3 is 16 residues. The germline gives CDR1 MNHEY, CDR2 SVGAGI. The CDR3 bases are TGTGCCAGCAGTTACACGGGACTAGCGGAAAACAATGAGCAGTTCTTC. Its translation: CASSYTGLAENNEQFF.

V gene TRBV6-1 combines with J gene TRBJ2-3, with unresolved D. Deletions cut 3 bases from V and 7 bases from J, with 11 bases between. Germline lookup yields CDR1 MNHNS and CDR2 SASEGT. The CDR3 runs 13 residues. The chain's CDR3 is CASSEGPSHTQYF. The CDR3 DNA reads as TGTGCCAGCAGTGAGGGCCCATCGCATACGCAGTATTTT.

The rearrangement links TRBV9 to TRBJ1-4; 7 bases align to TRBD1. Germline V gene data show CDR1 as SGDLS and CDR2 as YYNGEE. The CDR3 has 14 residues. The V segment lost 3 bases and the J segment 3 bases; nucleotides outside the gene matches: 2. Written as DNA, the CDR3 is TGTGCCAGCAGCGGAGGGGGCCCTAATGAAAAACTGTTTTTT. Encoded protein: CASSGGGPNEKLFF.

The chain recombines TRBV7-8 with TRBJ2-1, with D possibly being TRBD2 (6 bases). CDR1 is SGHVS, CDR2 FQNEAQ, per germline. The CDR3 runs 14 residues. V lost 5 bases and J lost 9, with 17 bases in between. The CDR3: CASSPGIAGSEQFF. The DNA of the CDR3 is TGTGCCAGCAGCCCGGGTATTGCGGGAAGTGAGCAGTTCTTC.

The CDR3 region has the DNA TGTGCCAGCAGAACTAGCGGGGGCGGCGAGACCCAGTACTTC. Translating gives CASRTSGGGETQYF. The chain joins TRBV6-6 to TRBJ2-5, with 11 nucleotides matching TRBD2. The CDR3 spans 14 residues. The germline CDR1 and CDR2 sequences are MNHNY and SVGAGI (reference sequence). The V segment lost 6 bases and the J segment 5 bases; nucleotides outside the gene matches: 5.

This clone was seen more than once but under ten times. The chain recombines TRBV6-5 with TRBJ1-3; D unresolved. The germline CDR1 and CDR2 sequences are MNHEY and SVGAGI. V was pared by 4 bases and J by 0 bases, with 7 bases between. There are 14 residues in the CDR3. The CDR3 nucleotides are TGTGCCAGCAGTTTTGGCGGCTCTGGAAACACCATATATTTT. This sequence encodes CASSFGGSGNTIYF.

The rearrangement uses TRBV7-9 and TRBJ2-1, with 12 bases identical to TRBD2. V shed 3 bases, J shed 7 bases, and the junction held 7 bases outside the gene matches. Germline V CDR1 and CDR2: SEHNR, FQNEAQ (reference sequence). The CDR3 is 16 amino acids. The CDR3 protein is CASSFPTGLAGNEQFF. The CDR3 nucleotides read TGTGCCAGCAGCTTTCCAACCGGACTAGCGGGAAATGAGCAGTTCTTC.

The chain uses TRBV7-2 and TRBJ1-1; 12 bases line up with TRBD1. CDR3 length: 16 amino acids. The V segment lost 4 bases and the J segment 5 bases; nucleotides outside the gene matches: 8. The germline V gene encodes CDR1 SGHTA and CDR2 FQGNSA. CDR3: CASSYGDRGRRTEAFF. Written as DNA, the CDR3 is TGTGCCAGCAGCTATGGGGACAGGGGGCGACGGACTGAAGCTTTCTTT. Full variable domain (missing parts from reference TRBV7-2 and TRBJ1-1): GAGVSQSPSNKVTEKGKDVELRCDPISGHTALYWYRQSLGQGLEFLIYFQGNSAPDKSGLPSDRFSAERTGGSVSTLTIQRTQQEDSAVYLCASSYGDRGRRTEAFFGQGTRLTVV.

This clone appeared a few times. This chain joins TRBV7-3 and TRBJ1-5; the match to TRBD1 covers 7 bases. V lost 2 bases to trimming and J lost 7 bases; unmatched junction nucleotides: 5. The V gene's germline CDR1 is SGHTA and CDR2 FQGTGA. This CDR3 contains 14 residues. This CDR3 reads CASSLGPGGQPQHF. DNA of the CDR3: TGTGCCAGCAGCTTAGGTCCAGGGGGACAGCCCCAGCATTTT.

The chain uses TRBV5-4 and TRBJ2-7, with a weak D call TRBD2 (5 bases). Germline V CDR1 and CDR2: SGHNT, YYREEE (reference sequence). V lost 4 bases and J 5 bases, leaving 16 bases between the germline ends. The CDR3 length is 14 residues. The CDR3 region is CASSVGSEDHEQYF. DNA of the CDR3: TGTGCCAGCAGCGTGGGATCGGAGGACCACGAGCAGTACTTC.

The gene calls are TRBV28 and TRBJ2-5; no firm D call. Per the germline V gene, CDR1 is MDHEN and CDR2 is SYDVKM. V lost 2 bases and J lost 7, with 14 bases in between. The CDR3 is made up of 14 amino acids. This CDR3 is CASSLGAPPGTQYF. The DNA for the CDR3 is TGTGCCAGCAGTTTAGGTGCCCCCCCGGGGACCCAGTACTTC.

In nucleotides, the CDR3 is TGTGCCAGCAGTGCACAGGGGATAAAGCCCCAGCATTTT. This encodes CASSAQGIKPQHF. V gene TRBV7-9 combines with J gene TRBJ1-5; TRBD1 aligns across 7 bases. Germline V gene data show CDR1 as SEHNR and CDR2 as FQNEAQ (reference sequence). The CDR3 extends over 13 amino acids. V gave up 6 bases and J gave up 8 bases; unmatched junction bases: 7.